These 26 T cell receptor beta chains originate from one sample sequenced in a study of a mutant IDH1 vaccine in newly diagnosed glioma (dated by TCRdb to the early 2020s). Library construction relied on the immunoSEQ multiplex PCR assay. As stored in TCRdb, this immuneACCESS dataset retains in-frame rearrangements with V and J assigned. A fraction of the clones does not appear; measured against another copy, unresolved V genes explain less than half of the discrepancy, and the remainder lacks a known reason. The sample profile shows 35,000 to 50,000 clones; 80% to 85% of them were found once. The top ten clonotypes cover around 2.4% of the sample. These receptors have no known antigen. The time point label corresponds to: week 11, during vaccination. Each vaccine dose, consisting of 300 ug of a 20-mer mutant IDH1 peptide in Montanide, was administered subcutaneously with topical imiquimod. This sample comprised PBMCs, obtained from a glioma patient whose treatment included an IDH1 peptide vaccine. Every receptor here comes from a man aged 35-49 years with glioma.

The V gene is TRBV18, the J gene TRBJ1-3, with 9 bases lining up with TRBD1. This CDR3 is 15 amino acids long. The germline gives CDR1 KGHSH, CDR2 LQKENI. Trimming took 5 bases from V and 0 from J; bases not matched to a gene: 2. CDR3 bases: TGTGCCAGCTCAACGGGACAGGGCTCTGGAAACACCATATATTTT. Protein sequence: CASSTGQGSGNTIYF.

The chain is built from TRBV6-5 and TRBJ2-7, with 10 bases aligning to TRBD1. Germline lookup yields CDR1 MNHEY and CDR2 SVGAGI. J lost 5 bases, V lost 0 bases, and 7 bases had no gene match. CDR3 length: 16 amino acids. CDR3 sequence reads: CASSYSPGQGGHEQYF. The DNA of the CDR3 is TGTGCCAGCAGTTACTCCCCAGGACAGGGGGGCCACGAGCAGTACTTC.

This clone turned up a few times. The chain carries TRBV7-9 and TRBJ1-4, with D hard to call. Trimming pared 5 bases from V and 6 bases from J, leaving 25 bases between. From germline, CDR1 is SEHNR and CDR2 FQNEAQ (reference sequence). This CDR3 spans 18 amino acids. The CDR3 region is CASSGLRRIGGRDEKLFF. DNA for the CDR3: TGTGCCAGCAGCGGACTACGACGGATAGGTGGGCGCGATGAAAAACTGTTTTTT.

This chain joins TRBV6-4 and TRBJ2-1, with 7 bases fitting TRBD1. Germline V lookup: CDR1 MRHNA, CDR2 SNTAGT. After removal of 4 bases from V and 8 bases from J, the junction contained 8 bases not matched to a gene. The CDR3 totals 14 residues. The CDR3 loop reads CASSVGFQGDEQFF. Here the CDR3 DNA reads TGTGCCAGCAGTGTTGGCTTCCAGGGGGATGAGCAGTTCTTC.

This CDR3 reads CATSRDSVRLQETQYF. CDR3 nucleotides: TGTGCCACCAGCAGAGATTCAGTGCGCCTACAAGAGACCCAGTACTTC. The V and J genes are TRBV15 and TRBJ2-5; no clear D. V dropped 0 bases and J dropped 2 bases, with 13 bases sitting between them. The CDR3 totals 16 residues. Germline V gives CDR1 LNHNV, CDR2 YYDKDF (reference sequence).

The chain uses TRBV18 and TRBJ1-4, with 8 bases that match TRBD1. Germline lookup yields CDR1 KGHSH and CDR2 LQKENI. Trimming removed 2 bases from V and 7 bases from J; junction bases left unmatched: 3. The CDR3 has 14 residues. The CDR3 protein is CASSPRTGSEKLFF. CDR3 nucleotides: TGTGCCAGCTCACCAAGGACAGGGAGTGAAAAACTGTTTTTT.

The V and J genes are TRBV19 and TRBJ1-5, with D possibly matching TRBD1 (6 bases). V shed 5 bases and J shed 2 bases, with 13 bases lying between them. CDR1 and CDR2 (germline): LNHDA, SQIVND (reference sequence). This CDR3 is 15 amino acids long. The CDR3 reads CASSPMRTGNQPQHF. CDR3 sequence (DNA): TGTGCCAGTAGTCCGATGAGGACAGGCAATCAGCCCCAGCATTTT.

This chain joins TRBV7-9 and TRBJ2-2; D uncertain. This CDR3 contains 14 residues. The germline V and J ends were trimmed by 1 base and 3 bases, with 6 bases remaining between them. Germline V gene lookup returns CDR1 SEHNR and CDR2 FQNEAQ (reference sequence). DNA of the CDR3: TGTGCCAGCAGCTTAGGGGTCGACACCGGGGAGCTGTTTTTT. This encodes CASSLGVDTGELFF.

The CDR3 DNA reads TGTGCCAGCAGCGTAGGATTCCCCAGGGACTCTGGCTACACCTTC. Its translation is CASSVGFPRDSGYTF. The chain carries TRBV9 and TRBJ1-2, with D maybe TRBD1 (5 bases). The V gene lost 0 bases and the J gene lost 7 bases, with 16 bases spanning the gap. Germline lookup yields CDR1 SGDLS and CDR2 YYNGEE. The CDR3 runs to 15 residues. Combining the CDR3 with reference TRBV9 and TRBJ1-2 gives the whole variable domain DSGVTQTPKHLITATGQRVTLRCSPRSGDLSVYWYQQSLDQGLQFLIQYYNGEERAKGNILERFSAQQFPDLHSELNLSSLELGDSALYFCASSVGFPRDSGYTFGSGTRLTVV.

This chain joins TRBV7-9 and TRBJ2-7, with unresolved D. The CDR3 is 12 amino acids. Trimming pared 1 base from V and 1 base from J, leaving 2 bases between. In germline, CDR1 is SEHNR, CDR2 FQNEAQ (reference sequence). The DNA of the CDR3 is TGTGCCAGCAGCTTAGGATCCTACGAGCAGTACTTC. Translation gives CASSLGSYEQYF.

The table lists this clone with a few counts. The genes are TRBV9 and TRBJ1-1, with 7 nucleotides matching TRBD1. V was clipped by 0 bases and J by 1 base; unmatched bases: 6. This CDR3 contains 16 residues. CDR1 is SGDLS and CDR2 is YYNGEE in the germline V gene. The CDR3: CASSVDDRASNTEAFF. In DNA, the CDR3 is TGTGCCAGCAGCGTAGATGACAGGGCGTCGAACACTGAAGCTTTCTTT.

This clone was seen more than once but under ten times. The genes are TRBV7-2 and TRBJ1-1; no definite D call. Germline V CDR1 and CDR2: SGHTA, FQGNSA. The CDR3 length is 14 residues. The V gene lost 2 bases and the J gene lost 1 base, with 8 bases spanning the gap. The CDR3 nucleotides are TGTGCCAGCAGCTTAAGCCCCGGGAACACTGAAGCTTTCTTT. Translation gives CASSLSPGNTEAFF.

This clone appeared once. This sequence joins TRBV7-2 and TRBJ2-1; the D call may be TRBD1 or TRBD2 (6 bases each). Trimming took off 7 bases at V and 1 base at J, with 14 bases between the two ends. Germline-derived CDR1 and CDR2 are SGHTA and FQGNSA. This CDR3 contains 15 residues. The CDR3 loop is CASTDQGGSYNEQFF. In DNA form, the CDR3 reads TGTGCCAGCACCGACCAAGGGGGGTCCTACAATGAGCAGTTCTTC.

The chain links TRBV6-5 to TRBJ1-2; no clear D gene. This CDR3 is 14 amino acids long. V lost 6 bases and J 5 bases, leaving 16 bases between the germline ends. Per germline, CDR1 MNHEY and CDR2 SVGAGI. CDR3 loop: CASSPRGGTYGYTF. The CDR3 coding sequence is TGTGCCAGCAGCCCCCGTGGCGGAACATATGGCTACACCTTC.

J is TRBJ1-2 and V is TRBV7-9; D remains ambiguous. The CDR3 runs to 14 residues. Trimming shortened V by 3 bases and J by 3 bases, and 11 bases separated the two germline ends. Per the germline V gene, CDR1 is SEHNR and CDR2 is FQNEAQ (reference sequence). CDR3 sequence reads: CASSFWPVDYGYTF. The CDR3 region has the DNA TGTGCCAGCAGCTTTTGGCCCGTGGACTATGGCTACACCTTC.

This chain joins TRBV4-2 and TRBJ2-1, with 7 bases that match TRBD2. Per the germline V gene, CDR1 is LGHNA and CDR2 is YNFKEQ. V trimming: 4 bases; J trimming: 6 bases; junction bases outside the gene matches: 6. The CDR3 consists of 14 residues. The CDR3 here is CASSPPGEGNEQFF. CDR3 sequence (DNA): TGTGCCAGCAGCCCCCCGGGGGAGGGCAATGAGCAGTTCTTC.

This clone appeared once. The chain couples TRBV4-3 to TRBJ2-6; D perhaps matches TRBD2 (6 bases). Germline V lookup: CDR1 LGHNA, CDR2 YSLEER. V was pared by 4 bases and J by 1 base, with 14 bases between. The CDR3 extends over 17 amino acids. The CDR3, as DNA: TGCGCCAGCAGCCGGCGGGGTCAGGGTTCTGGGGCCAACGTCCTGACTTTC. Amino acid sequence: CASSRRGQGSGANVLTF.

The table lists this clone with a few counts. V is TRBV19 and J is TRBJ1-2; possible D gene TRBD1, 6 bases. V was cut by 9 bases and J by 4 bases, with 21 bases left in between. Per the germline V gene, CDR1 is LNHDA and CDR2 is SQIVND (reference sequence). The CDR3 contains 15 residues. In DNA, the CDR3 is TGTGCCAGCAAGGACAGCCCTCCCTCCCTCTATGGCTACACCTTC. Its translation is CASKDSPPSLYGYTF. Full variable domain (remainder filled in from reference TRBV19 and TRBJ1-2): DGGITQSPKYLFRKEGQNVTLSCEQNLNHDAMYWYRQDPGQGLRLIYYSQIVNDFQKGDIAEGYSVSREKKESFPLTVTSAQKNPTAFYLCASKDSPPSLYGYTFGSGTRLTVV.

The V and J genes are TRBV4-3 and TRBJ1-4; D uncertain. The V end was cut by 3 bases, the J end by 8 bases, with 13 bases between. The CDR3 is made up of 14 amino acids. Germline CDR1 reads LGHNA; CDR2 reads YSLEER. CDR3 region: CASSHLGSGEKLFF. Written as DNA, the CDR3 is TGCGCCAGCAGCCATCTGGGTTCGGGGGAAAAACTGTTTTTT.

Written as DNA, the CDR3 is TGTGCCAGCAGGGAACTAGCGATCAGCTCCTACGAGCAGTACTTC. Its protein product is CASRELAISSYEQYF. The genes are TRBV7-6 and TRBJ2-7, with 7 bases that match TRBD2. There are 15 residues in the CDR3. J was trimmed by 0 bases and V by 6 bases; bases with no gene match: 8. Germline V gives CDR1 SGHVS, CDR2 FNYEAQ.

This chain's CDR3 is CATSRGSDYGYTF. CDR3 nucleotides: TGTGCCACCAGCAGAGGTTCCGACTATGGCTACACCTTC. V usage is TRBV15 and J usage is TRBJ1-2; D is ambiguous. The V and J ends lost 1 base and 3 bases respectively, with 6 bases between them. CDR1 is LNHNV, CDR2 YYDKDF, per germline (reference sequence). The CDR3 is made up of 13 amino acids. The full variable domain, in which reference TRBV15 and TRBJ1-2 provide the parts outside the CDR3, is DAMVIQNPRYQVTQFGKPVTLSCSQTLNHNVMYWYQQKSSQAPKLLFHYYDKDFNNEADTPDNFQSRRPNTSFCFLDIRSPGLGDTAMYLCATSRGSDYGYTFGSGTRLTVV.

This clone was observed a single time. The rearrangement uses TRBV19 and TRBJ2-3; 8 nucleotides line up with TRBD2. The germline CDR1 and CDR2 sequences are LNHDA and SQIVND (reference sequence). V shed 5 bases, J shed 1 base, and the junction held 14 bases outside the gene matches. This CDR3 comprises 18 residues. CDR3 loop: CASSYRVQREYGTDTQYF. In DNA form, the CDR3 reads TGTGCCAGTAGTTACAGGGTGCAGCGGGAGTATGGCACAGATACGCAGTATTTT.

The V gene is TRBV5-5, the J gene TRBJ2-7; no firm D call. The CDR3 consists of 13 residues. Trimming removed 4 bases at V and 1 base at J, with 9 bases between. The germline V gene has CDR1 SGHKS and CDR2 YYEKEE (reference sequence). CDR3 loop: CASSPGESYEQYF. CDR3 DNA: TGTGCCAGCAGCCCTGGAGAGTCCTACGAGCAGTACTTC.

CDR3 sequence reads: CASGLVPLSGANVLTF. The CDR3, as DNA: TGTGCTAGTGGTTTGGTACCCCTCTCTGGGGCCAACGTCCTGACTTTC. The V call is TRBV12-5, the J call TRBJ2-6, with no clear D. CDR1 is LGHNT, CDR2 FRNRAP, per germline. This CDR3 is built from 16 residues. V was clipped by 0 bases and J by 0 bases, with 6 bases between them.

This chain joins TRBV18 and TRBJ1-1; D is uncertain. Trimming took off 8 bases at V and 2 bases at J, with 15 bases between the two ends. Germline V gene sequence: CDR1 KGHSH, CDR2 LQKENI. The CDR3 extends over 14 amino acids. CDR3 residues: CASRVQGSNTEAFF. The CDR3 DNA is TGTGCCAGCCGGGTACAAGGTTCCAACACTGAAGCTTTCTTT.

The CDR3 sequence: CASSETPQGVYEQYF. DNA for the CDR3: TGTGCCAGCAGTGAGACCCCCCAGGGGGTCTACGAGCAGTACTTC. V usage is TRBV2 and J usage is TRBJ2-7; 7 bases line up with TRBD1. The V gene end was trimmed by 3 bases and the J gene end by 3 bases; junction bases not matched to a gene: 8. This CDR3 has 15 amino acids. Germline V gives CDR1 SNHLY, CDR2 FYNNEI.